The TCR beta chain under discussion was sequenced for a study of blood T cell repertoires in COVID-19. The length of the CDR3 is 16 residues. V lost 5 bases, J lost 1 base, and 15 bases lay in between. Germline loops: CDR1 LNHNV, CDR2 YYDKDF (reference sequence). TCRdb keeps only in-frame clones here, not all; method: immunoSEQ multiplex PCR. The table records roughly 99,000 clones, around 83% of them present only once. The receptor was isolated from a man between 65 and 85 years old with acute or convalescent COVID-19. The sample consisted of peripheral blood. The V gene is TRBV15, the J gene TRBJ2-1; D might be TRBD2 (7 bases). The CDR3 sequence: CATSPHGGLSYNEQFF. In DNA form, the CDR3 reads TGTGCCACCAGCCCACACGGGGGGCTGTCCTACAATGAGCAGTTCTTC.